This is a list of T cell receptor beta chains from one sample in a study of OX40 agonist ivuxolimab in advanced cancers. The table came from immunoSEQ multiplex PCR; TCRdb's copy has only in-frame clones and leaves some out. The repertoire holds about 19,000 clones, with roughly 91% as singletons. The sample here was CD4+ or CD8+ T cells sorted from blood, taken in a trial of the OX40 agonist ivuxolimab. These receptors were collected from an adult with an advanced solid tumor such as melanoma, head and neck, liver or kidney cancer. CDR3s include the opening cysteine and the closing phenylalanine or tryptophan.

v_gene	CDR3aa
TRBV19	CASSGGTAPDF
TRBV7-9	CASRQGTLGLTQYF
TRBV2	CASTPLGGARTGELFF
TRBV27	CASSFGPSGDTGELFF
TRBV28	CASKWRTGGSYEQYF
TRBV7-2	CASSLDPGQIWDEQFF
TRBV28	CASSFLAGTDTQYF
TRBV10-1	CASSPGTSDTDTQYF
TRBV27	CASSFLNEQFF
TRBV7-9	CATSRVGQETQYF
TRBV28	CASSRGVGTEAFF
TRBV4-2	CASSRQLGRVEEQYF
TRBV7-9	CASSSALAEGTDTQYF
TRBV19	CASNGQFSGNTIYF
TRBV19	CASSIMTVGTSVNTGELFF
TRBV28	CASSLAVHSGELFF
TRBV2	CASSDYWTGGTNYGYTF
TRBV2	CASIPPLAPHNEQFF
TRBV10-1	CASSEWTSGKGEQFF
TRBV28	CASSRLAGGLYEQYF
TRBV4-1	CASRSSETSYNEQFF
TRBV7-9	CASSLVGTGAANNEQFF
TRBV9	CASSVASREADTQYF
TRBV6-5	CASLRVQGADQPQHF
TRBV28	CASSFVAGVSSTDTQYF
TRBV5-1	CASSFPLAGPSYNEQFF
TRBV5-6	CASSLSVTGELFF
TRBV28	CASRPPPGRDPKNIQYF
TRBV27	CASSYYNEQFF
TRBV29-1	CSVELSGTGELFF
TRBV2	CASRVGGQGREKLFF